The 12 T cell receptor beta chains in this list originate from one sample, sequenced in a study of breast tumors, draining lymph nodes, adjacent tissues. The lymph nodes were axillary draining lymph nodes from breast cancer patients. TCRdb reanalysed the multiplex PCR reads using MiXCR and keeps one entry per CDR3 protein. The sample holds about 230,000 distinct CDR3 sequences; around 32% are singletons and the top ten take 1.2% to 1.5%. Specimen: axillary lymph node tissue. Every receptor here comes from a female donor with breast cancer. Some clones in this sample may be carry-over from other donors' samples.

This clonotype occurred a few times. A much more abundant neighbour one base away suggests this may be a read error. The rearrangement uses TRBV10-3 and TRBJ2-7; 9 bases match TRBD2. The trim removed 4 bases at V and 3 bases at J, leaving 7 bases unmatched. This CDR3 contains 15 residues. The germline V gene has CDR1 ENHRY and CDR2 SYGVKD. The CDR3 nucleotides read TGTGCCATCAGTGGCACCGGGACTAGCAGCTACGAGCAGTACTTC. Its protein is CAISGTGTSSYEQYF.

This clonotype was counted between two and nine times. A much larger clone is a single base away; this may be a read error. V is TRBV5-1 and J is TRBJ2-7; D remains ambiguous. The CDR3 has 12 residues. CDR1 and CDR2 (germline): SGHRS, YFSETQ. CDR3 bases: TGCGCCAGCAGCTTGGGGGTCTACGAGCAGTGCTTC. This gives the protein CASSLGVYEQCF. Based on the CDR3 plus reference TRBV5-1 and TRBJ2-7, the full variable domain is KAGVTQTPRYLIKTRGQQVTLSCSPISGHRSVSWYQQTPGQGLQFLFEYFSETQRNKGNFPGRFSGRQFSNSRSEMNVSTLELGDSALYLCASSLGVYEQCFGPGTRLTVT.

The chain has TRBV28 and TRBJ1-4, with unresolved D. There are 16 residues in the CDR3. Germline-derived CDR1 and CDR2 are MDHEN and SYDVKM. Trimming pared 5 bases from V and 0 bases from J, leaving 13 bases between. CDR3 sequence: CASSQPASPTNEKLFF. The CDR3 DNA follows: TGTGCCAGCAGTCAACCCGCTTCACCAACTAATGAAAAACTGTTTTTT.

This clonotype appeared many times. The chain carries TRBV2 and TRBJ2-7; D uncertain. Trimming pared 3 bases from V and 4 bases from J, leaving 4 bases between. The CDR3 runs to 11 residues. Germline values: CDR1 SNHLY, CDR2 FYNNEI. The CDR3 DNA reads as TGTGCCAGCAGTGACAGGTACGAGCAGTACTTC. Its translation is CASSDRYEQYF.

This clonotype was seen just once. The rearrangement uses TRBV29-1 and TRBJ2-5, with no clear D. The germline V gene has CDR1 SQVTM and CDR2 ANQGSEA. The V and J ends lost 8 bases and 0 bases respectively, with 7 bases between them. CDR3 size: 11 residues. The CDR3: CSLDNQETQYF. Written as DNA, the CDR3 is TGCAGCTTAGACAACCAAGAGACCCAGTACTTC.

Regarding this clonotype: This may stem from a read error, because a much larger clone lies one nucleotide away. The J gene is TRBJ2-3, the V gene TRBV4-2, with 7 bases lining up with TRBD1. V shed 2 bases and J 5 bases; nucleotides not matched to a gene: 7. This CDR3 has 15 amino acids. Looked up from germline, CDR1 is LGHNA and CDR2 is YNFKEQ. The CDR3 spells CASSQSGTVRDTQYF. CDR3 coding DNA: TGTGCCAGCAGCCAATCCGGGACAGTCCGAGATACGCAGTATTTT.

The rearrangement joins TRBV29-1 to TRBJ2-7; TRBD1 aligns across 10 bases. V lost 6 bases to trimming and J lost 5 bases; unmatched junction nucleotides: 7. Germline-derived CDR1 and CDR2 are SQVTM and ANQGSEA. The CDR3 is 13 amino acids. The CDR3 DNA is TGCAGCGTCAAACCCGGGACAGGGGACGAGCAGTACTTC. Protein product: CSVKPGTGDEQYF.

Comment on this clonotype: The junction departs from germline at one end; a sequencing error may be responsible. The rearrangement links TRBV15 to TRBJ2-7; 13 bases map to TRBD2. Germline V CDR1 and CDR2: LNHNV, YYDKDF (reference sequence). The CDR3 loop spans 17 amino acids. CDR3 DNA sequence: TGTGCCACCAGCAGAGATGGGTGGACTAGCGGGAGATACGAGCGGTACTTC. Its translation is CATSRDGWTSGRYERYF.

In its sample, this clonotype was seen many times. In nucleotides, the CDR3 is TGTGCCAGCCGGGACTACCGCGGGGAGCTGTTTTTT. It translates to CASRDYRGELFF. The chain links TRBV2 to TRBJ2-2; 7 positions match TRBD2. V shed 8 bases and J 7 bases; nucleotides not matched to a gene: 4. CDR3 size: 12 residues. CDR1 SNHLY and CDR2 FYNNEI come from the germline V gene.

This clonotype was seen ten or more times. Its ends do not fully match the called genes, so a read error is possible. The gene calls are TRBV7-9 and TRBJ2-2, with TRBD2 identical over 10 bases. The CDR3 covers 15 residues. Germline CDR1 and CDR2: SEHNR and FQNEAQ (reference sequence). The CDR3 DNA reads TGTGCCAGCAGCCTAGCGGGAGTATTATCCGGGGAGCTGTTTTTT. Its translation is CASSLAGVLSGELFF. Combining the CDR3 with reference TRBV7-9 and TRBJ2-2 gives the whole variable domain DTGVSQNPRHKITKRGQNVTFRCDPISEHNRLYWYRQTLGQGPEFLTYFQNEAQLEKSRLLSDRFSAERPKGSFSTLEIQRTEQGDSAMYLCASSLAGVLSGELFFGEGSRLTVL.

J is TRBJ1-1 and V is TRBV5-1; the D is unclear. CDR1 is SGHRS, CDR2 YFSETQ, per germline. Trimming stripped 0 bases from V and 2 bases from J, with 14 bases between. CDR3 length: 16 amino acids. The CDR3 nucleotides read TGCGCCAGCAGCTTGGGCACTACACGGCCTAACACTGAAGCTTTCTTT. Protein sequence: CASSLGTTRPNTEAFF.

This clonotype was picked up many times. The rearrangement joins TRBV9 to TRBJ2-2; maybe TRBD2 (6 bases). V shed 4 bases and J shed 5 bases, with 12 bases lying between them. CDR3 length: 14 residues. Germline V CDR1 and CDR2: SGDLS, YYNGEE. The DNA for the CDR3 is TGTGCCAGCAGCATCTATAGCGGTACCGGGGAGCTGTTTTTT. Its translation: CASSIYSGTGELFF.